The 7 T cell receptor beta chains below were found in one sample sequenced in a study of blood T cell dynamics during melanoma immunotherapy. The method was immunoSEQ multiplex PCR; TCRdb's version includes in-frame clones alone and lacks a portion of them. The table lists roughly 30,000 clones, over 80% of them singletons. The time point is: week 3, after first cycle of checkpoint inhibitor. Material: blood, obtained from a patient treated with checkpoint blockade. These receptors were obtained from a human donor with melanoma.

The chain couples TRBV19 to TRBJ2-5, with 7 bases aligning to TRBD1. This CDR3 is 17 amino acids long. Germline CDR1 LNHDA, CDR2 SQIVND (reference sequence). The trim removed 3 bases at V and 5 bases at J, leaving 15 bases unmatched. CDR3 sequence reads: CASSIRWQGERFETQYF. Written as DNA, the CDR3 is TGTGCCAGTAGTATTCGTTGGCAGGGGGAGCGGTTCGAGACCCAGTACTTC.

The rearrangement links TRBV6-6 to TRBJ2-5; no definite D call. The V gene lost 6 bases and the J gene lost 0 bases, with 14 bases spanning the gap. The CDR3 is made up of 15 amino acids. The germline CDR1 and CDR2 sequences are MNHNY and SVGAGI (reference sequence). The CDR3 loop is CASRDQTDDQETQYF. Here the CDR3 DNA reads TGTGCCAGCAGAGATCAAACAGATGACCAAGAGACCCAGTACTTC.

The chain recombines TRBV27 with TRBJ2-1, with 9 bases aligning to TRBD1. CDR1 is MNHEY, CDR2 SMNVEV, per germline (reference sequence). The CDR3 length is 14 residues. V lost 6 bases and J lost 8; bases outside the gene matches: 8. DNA of the CDR3: TGTGCCAGCAGCCGGGACAGGGTGGATGATGAGCAGTTCTTC. It specifies CASSRDRVDDEQFF.

The genes are TRBV19 and TRBJ2-7; D is perhaps TRBD1 or TRBD2 (5 bases each). This CDR3 is 15 amino acids long. V lost 3 bases and J lost 3, with 15 bases in between. Per the germline V gene, CDR1 is LNHDA and CDR2 is SQIVND (reference sequence). The CDR3 nucleotides read TGTGCCAGTAGTATCCGGGACGGCGGCTACTACGAGCAGTACTTC. Amino acids: CASSIRDGGYYEQYF.

This rearrangement joins TRBV4-2 to TRBJ1-3, with D maybe TRBD1 (5 bases). CDR3 length: 17 residues. Trimming took off 0 bases at V and 0 bases at J, with 12 bases between the two ends. Per germline, CDR1 LGHNA and CDR2 YNFKEQ. The CDR3 loop reads CASSQESRALSGNTIYF. The CDR3 DNA reads as TGTGCCAGCAGCCAAGAGAGCAGGGCCCTCTCTGGAAACACCATATATTTT.

For this clone: A read error may produce the germline difference seen at one junction end. Other nucleotide sequences from this sample produce the same CDR3. The rearrangement joins TRBV28 to TRBJ1-5; D remains unclear. The CDR3 loop spans 12 amino acids. Germline V lookup: CDR1 MDHEN, CDR2 SYDVKM. The DNA for the CDR3 is TGCGCCAGCAGTCCGCAGAGGGAACCCCAGCATTTT. It is translated as CASSPQREPQHF.

With respect to this clone: Relative to the germline gene, one junction end is altered; a read error may explain this. The chain recombines TRBV11-2 with TRBJ2-7; the match to TRBD1 covers 7 bases. CDR1 SGHAT and CDR2 FQNNGV come from the germline V gene. The CDR3 consists of 13 residues. CDR3 nucleotide sequence: TGTGCCAGCAGCTTAGAACAGGGGTACGGGCAGTACTTC. It specifies CASSLEQGYGQYF.